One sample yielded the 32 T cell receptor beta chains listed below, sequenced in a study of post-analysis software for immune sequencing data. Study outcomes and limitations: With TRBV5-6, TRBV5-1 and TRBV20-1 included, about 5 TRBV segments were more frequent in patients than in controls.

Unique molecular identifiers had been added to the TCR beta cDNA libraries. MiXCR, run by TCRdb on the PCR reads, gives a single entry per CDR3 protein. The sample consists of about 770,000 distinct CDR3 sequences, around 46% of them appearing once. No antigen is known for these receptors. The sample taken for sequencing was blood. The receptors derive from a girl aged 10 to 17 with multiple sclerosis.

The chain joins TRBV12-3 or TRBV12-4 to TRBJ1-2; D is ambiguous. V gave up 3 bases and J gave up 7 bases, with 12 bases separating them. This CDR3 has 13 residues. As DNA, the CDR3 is TGTGCCAGCAGTTTTCGGGCCGACTGTGGCTACACCTTC. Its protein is CASSFRADCGYTF.

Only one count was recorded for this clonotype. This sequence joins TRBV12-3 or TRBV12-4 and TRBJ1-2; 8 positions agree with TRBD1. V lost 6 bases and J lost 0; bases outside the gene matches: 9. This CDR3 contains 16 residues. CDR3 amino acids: CASSIPDRAPNYGYTF. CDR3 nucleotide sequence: TGTGCCAGCAGCATCCCGGACAGGGCCCCTAACTATGGCTACACCTTC.

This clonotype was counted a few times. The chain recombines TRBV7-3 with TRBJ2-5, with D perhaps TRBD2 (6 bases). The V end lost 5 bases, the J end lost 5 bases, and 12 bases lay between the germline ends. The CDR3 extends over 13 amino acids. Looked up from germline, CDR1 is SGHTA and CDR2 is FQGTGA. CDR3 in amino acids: CASSQTRGETQYF. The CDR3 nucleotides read TGTGCCAGCAGCCAGACCCGGGGGGAGACCCAGTACTTC.

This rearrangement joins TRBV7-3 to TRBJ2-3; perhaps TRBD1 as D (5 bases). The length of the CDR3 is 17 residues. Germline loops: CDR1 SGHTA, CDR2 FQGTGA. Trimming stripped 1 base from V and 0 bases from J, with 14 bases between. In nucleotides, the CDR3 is TGTGCCAGCAGCTTAAGTGGGGCTGACATTAGCACAGATACGCAGTATTTT. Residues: CASSLSGADISTDTQYF.

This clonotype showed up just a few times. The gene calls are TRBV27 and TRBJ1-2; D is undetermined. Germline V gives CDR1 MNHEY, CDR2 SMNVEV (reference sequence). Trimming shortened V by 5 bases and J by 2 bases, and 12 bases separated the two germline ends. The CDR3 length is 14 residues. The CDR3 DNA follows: TGTGCCAGCAGTCCCCTCGCTGCGAACTATGGCTACACCTTC. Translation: CASSPLAANYGYTF.

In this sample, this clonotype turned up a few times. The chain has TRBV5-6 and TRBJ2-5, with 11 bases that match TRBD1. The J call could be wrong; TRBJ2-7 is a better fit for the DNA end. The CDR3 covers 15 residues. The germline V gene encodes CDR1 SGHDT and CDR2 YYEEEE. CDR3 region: CASRRTGTGGYEQYF. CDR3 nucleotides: TGTGCCAGCAGAAGGACCGGGACAGGGGGATACGAGCAGTACTTC.

The CDR3 is CAINSGTQYNEQFF. The CDR3 bases are TGTGCCATCAACTCCGGGACACAGTACAATGAGCAGTTCTTC. The V gene is TRBV10-3, the J gene TRBJ2-1; D is perhaps TRBD1 (6 bases). The CDR3 extends over 14 amino acids. Trimming stripped 7 bases from V and 4 bases from J, with 14 bases between. Germline V gene lookup returns CDR1 ENHRY and CDR2 SYGVKD.

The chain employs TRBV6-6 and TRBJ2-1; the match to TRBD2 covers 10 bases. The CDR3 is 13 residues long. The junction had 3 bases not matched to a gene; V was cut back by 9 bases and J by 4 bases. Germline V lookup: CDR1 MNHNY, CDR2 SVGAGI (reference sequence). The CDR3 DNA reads TGTGCCAGTCAGGGACTAGCGTACAATGAGCAGTTCTTC. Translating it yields CASQGLAYNEQFF.

CDR3 in amino acids: CASTQPGDTEAFF. The CDR3 nucleotides are TGTGCCAGCACTCAGCCGGGAGACACTGAAGCTTTCTTT. The V and J genes are TRBV28 and TRBJ1-1; no definite D call. The CDR3 is 13 amino acids. Between the trimmed V and J ends, which lost 7 bases and 3 bases, there was a span of 12 bases. CDR1 is MDHEN and CDR2 is SYDVKM in the germline V gene.

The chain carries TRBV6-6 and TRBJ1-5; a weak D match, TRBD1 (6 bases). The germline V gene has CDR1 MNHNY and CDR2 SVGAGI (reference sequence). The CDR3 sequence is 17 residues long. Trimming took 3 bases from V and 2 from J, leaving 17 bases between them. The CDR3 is CASSYSPTGSGNQPQHF. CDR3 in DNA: TGTGCCAGCAGTTATTCGCCTACAGGGAGTGGCAATCAGCCCCAGCATTTT.

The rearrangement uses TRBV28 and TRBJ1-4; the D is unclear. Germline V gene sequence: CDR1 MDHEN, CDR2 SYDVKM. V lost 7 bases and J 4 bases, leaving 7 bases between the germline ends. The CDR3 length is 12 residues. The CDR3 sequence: CASNVLNEKLFF. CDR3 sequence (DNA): TGTGCCAGCAACGTCCTTAATGAAAAACTGTTTTTT.

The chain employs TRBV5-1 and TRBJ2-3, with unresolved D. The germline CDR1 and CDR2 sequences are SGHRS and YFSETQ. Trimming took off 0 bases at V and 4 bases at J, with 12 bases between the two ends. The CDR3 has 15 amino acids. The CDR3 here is CASSLGFLQADTQYF. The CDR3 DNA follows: TGCGCCAGCAGCTTGGGTTTCTTGCAAGCAGATACGCAGTATTTT.

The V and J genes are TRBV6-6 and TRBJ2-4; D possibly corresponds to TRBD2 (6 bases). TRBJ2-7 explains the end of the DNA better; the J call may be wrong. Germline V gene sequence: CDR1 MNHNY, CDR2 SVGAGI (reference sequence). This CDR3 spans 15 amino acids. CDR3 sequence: CASNSVGGGDYEQYF. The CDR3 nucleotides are TGTGCCAGTAACTCCGTGGGGGGTGGGGACTACGAGCAGTACTTC.

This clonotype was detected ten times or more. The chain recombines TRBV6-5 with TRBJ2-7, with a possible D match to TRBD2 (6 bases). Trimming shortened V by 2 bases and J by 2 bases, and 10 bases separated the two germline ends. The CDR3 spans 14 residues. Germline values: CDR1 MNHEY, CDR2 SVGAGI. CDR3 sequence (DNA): TGTGCCAGCAGTTACCGGGGGTCCCCCTACGAGCAGTACTTC. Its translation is CASSYRGSPYEQYF.

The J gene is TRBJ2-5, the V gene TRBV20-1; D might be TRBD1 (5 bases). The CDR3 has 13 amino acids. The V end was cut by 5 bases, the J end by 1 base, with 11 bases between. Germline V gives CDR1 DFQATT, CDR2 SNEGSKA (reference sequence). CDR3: CSAPTGTQETQYF. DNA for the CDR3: TGCAGTGCTCCAACAGGAACCCAAGAGACCCAGTACTTC.

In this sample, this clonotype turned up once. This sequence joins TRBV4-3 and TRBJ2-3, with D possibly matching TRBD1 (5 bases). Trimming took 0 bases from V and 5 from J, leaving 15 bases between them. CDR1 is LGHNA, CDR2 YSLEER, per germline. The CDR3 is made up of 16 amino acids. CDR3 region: CASSQDVRGAEDTQYF. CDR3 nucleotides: TGCGCCAGCAGCCAAGATGTTAGGGGCGCTGAAGATACGCAGTATTTT.

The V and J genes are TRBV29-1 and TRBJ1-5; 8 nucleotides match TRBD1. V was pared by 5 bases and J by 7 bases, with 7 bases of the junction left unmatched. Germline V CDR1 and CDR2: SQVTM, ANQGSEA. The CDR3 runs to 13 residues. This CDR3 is CSVPGGVGQPQHF. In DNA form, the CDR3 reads TGCAGCGTTCCAGGGGGCGTCGGGCAGCCCCAGCATTTT. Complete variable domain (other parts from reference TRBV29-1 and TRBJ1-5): SAVISQKPSRDICQRGTSLTIQCQVDSQVTMMFWYRQQPGQSLTLIATANQGSEATYESGFVIDKFPISRPNLTFSTLTVSNMSPEDSSIYLCSVPGGVGQPQHFGDGTRLSIL.

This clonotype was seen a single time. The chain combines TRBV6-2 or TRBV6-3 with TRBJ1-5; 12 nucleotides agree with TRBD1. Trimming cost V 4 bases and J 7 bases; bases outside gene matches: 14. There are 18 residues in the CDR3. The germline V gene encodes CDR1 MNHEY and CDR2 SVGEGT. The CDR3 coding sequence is TGTGCCAGCAGTTTAGCCCCGGGACAGGGGGCTAGGGGGCAGCCCCAGCATTTT. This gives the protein CASSLAPGQGARGQPQHF.

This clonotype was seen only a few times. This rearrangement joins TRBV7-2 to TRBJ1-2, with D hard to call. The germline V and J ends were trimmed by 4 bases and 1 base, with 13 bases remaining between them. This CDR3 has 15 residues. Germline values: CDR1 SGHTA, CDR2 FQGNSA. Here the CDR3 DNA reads TGTGCCAGCAGCTCCCTCGGACTCTTTAACTATGGCTACACCTTC. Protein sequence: CASSSLGLFNYGYTF.

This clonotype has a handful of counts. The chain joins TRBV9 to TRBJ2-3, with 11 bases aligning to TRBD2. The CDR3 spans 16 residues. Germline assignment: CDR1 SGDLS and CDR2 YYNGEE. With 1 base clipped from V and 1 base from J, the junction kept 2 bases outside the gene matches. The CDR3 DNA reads TGTGCCAGCAGCGTAAGGGGACTAGCGGGCACAGATACGCAGTATTTT. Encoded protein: CASSVRGLAGTDTQYF.

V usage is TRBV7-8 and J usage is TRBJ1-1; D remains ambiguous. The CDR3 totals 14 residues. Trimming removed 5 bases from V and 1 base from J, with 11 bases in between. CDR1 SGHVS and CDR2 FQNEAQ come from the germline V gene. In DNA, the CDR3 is TGTGCCAGCAGCCCCCGTTCTCAGAACACTGAAGCTTTCTTT. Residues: CASSPRSQNTEAFF.

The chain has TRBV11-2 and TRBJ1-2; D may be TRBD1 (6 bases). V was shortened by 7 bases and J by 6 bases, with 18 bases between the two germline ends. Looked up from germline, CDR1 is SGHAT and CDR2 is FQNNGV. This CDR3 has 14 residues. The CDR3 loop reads CASTKTAGGHGYTF. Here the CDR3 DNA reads TGTGCCAGCACCAAAACCGCGGGGGGGCATGGCTACACCTTC.

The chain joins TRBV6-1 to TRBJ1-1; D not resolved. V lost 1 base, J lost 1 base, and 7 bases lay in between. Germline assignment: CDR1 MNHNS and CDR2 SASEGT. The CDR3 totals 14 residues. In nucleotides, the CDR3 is TGTGCCAGCAGTGAAGGCACTTGGAACACTGAAGCTTTCTTT. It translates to CASSEGTWNTEAFF.

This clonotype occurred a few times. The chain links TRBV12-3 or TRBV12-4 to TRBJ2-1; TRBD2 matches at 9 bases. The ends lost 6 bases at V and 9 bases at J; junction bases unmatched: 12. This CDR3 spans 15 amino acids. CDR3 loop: CASSPRGTSFGEQFF. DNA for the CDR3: TGTGCCAGCAGCCCCAGGGGGACTAGCTTCGGTGAGCAGTTCTTC.

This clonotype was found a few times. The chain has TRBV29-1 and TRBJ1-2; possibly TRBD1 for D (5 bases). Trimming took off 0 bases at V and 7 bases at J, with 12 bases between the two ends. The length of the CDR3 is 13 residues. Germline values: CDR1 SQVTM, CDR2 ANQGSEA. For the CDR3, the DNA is TGCAGCGTTGAAGATGAGGGTAGGGGTGGCTACACCTTC. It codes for CSVEDEGRGGYTF.

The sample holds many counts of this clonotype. DNA for the CDR3: TGCAGCACCTGGACAGGGCAAGGCTACACCTTC. It translates to CSTWTGQGYTF. The V and J genes are TRBV29-1 and TRBJ1-2; TRBD1 aligns across 8 bases. This CDR3 has 11 residues. With V trimmed by 8 bases and J by 8 bases, 7 bases remained unmatched. From germline, CDR1 is SQVTM and CDR2 ANQGSEA.

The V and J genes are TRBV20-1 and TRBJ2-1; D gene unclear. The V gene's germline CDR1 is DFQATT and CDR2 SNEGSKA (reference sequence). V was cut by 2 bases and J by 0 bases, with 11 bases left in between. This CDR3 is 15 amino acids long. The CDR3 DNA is TGCAGTGCTAGAATTGATCCCAGCTCCTACAATGAGCAGTTCTTC. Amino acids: CSARIDPSSYNEQFF.

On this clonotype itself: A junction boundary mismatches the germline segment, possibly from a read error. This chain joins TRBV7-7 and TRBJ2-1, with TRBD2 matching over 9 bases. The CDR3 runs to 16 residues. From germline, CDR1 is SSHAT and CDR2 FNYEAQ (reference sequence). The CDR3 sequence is CASSLVLSGRSSEQFF. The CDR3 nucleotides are TGTGCTAGCAGCTTAGTTCTTAGCGGGAGATCCAGTGAGCAGTTCTTC.

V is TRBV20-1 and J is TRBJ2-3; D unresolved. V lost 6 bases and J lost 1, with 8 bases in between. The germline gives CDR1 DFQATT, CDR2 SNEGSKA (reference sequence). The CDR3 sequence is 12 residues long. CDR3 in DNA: TGCAGTGCCCCGATGGGCACAGATACGCAGTATTTT. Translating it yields CSAPMGTDTQYF.

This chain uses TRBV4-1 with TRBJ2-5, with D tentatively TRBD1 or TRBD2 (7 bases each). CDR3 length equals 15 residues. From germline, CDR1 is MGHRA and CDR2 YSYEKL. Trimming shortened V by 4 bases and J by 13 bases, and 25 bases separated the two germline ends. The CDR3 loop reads CASSLETGRAYERYF. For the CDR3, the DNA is TGCGCCAGCAGCCTAGAGACAGGGAGGGCCTACGAGCGGTACTTC.

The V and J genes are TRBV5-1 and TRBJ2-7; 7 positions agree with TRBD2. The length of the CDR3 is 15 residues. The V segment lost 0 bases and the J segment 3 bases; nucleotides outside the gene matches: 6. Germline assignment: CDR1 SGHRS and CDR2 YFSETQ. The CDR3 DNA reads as TGCGCCAGCAGCTTGGGAGACACGGGAGGCTACGAGCAGTACTTC. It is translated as CASSLGDTGGYEQYF.

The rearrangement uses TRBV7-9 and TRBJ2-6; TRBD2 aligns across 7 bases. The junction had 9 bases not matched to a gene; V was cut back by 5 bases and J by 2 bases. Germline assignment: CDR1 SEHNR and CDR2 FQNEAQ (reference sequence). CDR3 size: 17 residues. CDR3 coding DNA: TGTGCCAGCAGCCCGGGAGGAGGCCTCACTGGGGCCAACGTCCTGACTTTC. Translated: CASSPGGGLTGANVLTF. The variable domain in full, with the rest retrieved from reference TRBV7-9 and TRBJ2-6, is DTGVSQNPRHKITKRGQNVTFRCDPISEHNRLYWYRQTLGQGPEFLTYFQNEAQLEKSRLLSDRFSAERPKGSFSTLEIQRTEQGDSAMYLCASSPGGGLTGANVLTFGAGSRLTVL.